This T cell receptor beta chain was found in a study of control samples from healthy donors and cancer patients. The table came from immunoSEQ multiplex PCR; TCRdb's copy has only in-frame clones and leaves some out. This table has 130,000 or so clones, roughly 84% appearing once. The CDR3 extends over 13 amino acids. Germline V gene sequence: CDR1 MDHEN, CDR2 SYDVKM. The ends were cut back, 7 bases at V and 0 bases at J, with 6 bases in the middle. V gene TRBV28 combines with J gene TRBJ2-2; D unresolved. What was sequenced was blood. The receptor was isolated from a man over 45 in good health. DNA of the CDR3: TGTGCCAGCAAGGGTTCGAACACCGGGGAGCTGTTTTTT. Translation gives CASKGSNTGELFF. The full variable domain, in which reference TRBV28 and TRBJ2-2 provide the parts outside the CDR3, is DVKVTQSSRYLVKRTGEKVFLECVQDMDHENMFWYRQDPGLGLRLIYFSYDVKMKEKGDIPEGYSVSREKKERFSLILESASTNQTSMYLCASKGSNTGELFFGEGSRLTVL.